Below, one TCR beta chain is given with its context. The sample originates from a study of T cell changes during pregnancy in multiple sclerosis. Data came from immunoSEQ multiplex PCR; TCRdb stores just in-frame clones and leaves some out. The profile covers about 60,000 clones, with approximately 91% appearing a single time and 0.6% to 0.9% taken by the ten largest. This CDR3 is built from 13 residues. The V and J ends lost 6 bases and 4 bases, in that order; junction bases with no gene match: 5. From germline, CDR1 is SGHVS and CDR2 FNYEAQ. The specimen was CD4+ T cells from peripheral blood mononuclear cells, collected in the first trimester of pregnancy. The chain carries TRBV7-6 and TRBJ1-1, with TRBD1 matching 7 bases. The clonotype originates from a female donor with multiple sclerosis, enrolled in a pregnancy study. The CDR3 bases are TGTGCCAGCAGTCCAGGGGGACCCACTGAAGCTTTCTTT. This translates into CASSPGGPTEAFF.